This T cell receptor (beta chain) appears in the sequencing data of a study of cytotoxic CD8 clonotypes in ibrutinib-treated CLL. Sequencing was performed with immunoSEQ multiplex PCR; in TCRdb, only in-frame clones are kept and a portion is missing. The data contain about 300,000 clones, approximately 79% of them singletons. On this clone: Its target is unknown.

The CDR3 totals 11 residues. Trimming removed 5 bases from V and 5 bases from J, with 6 bases in between. CDR1 is SGHTA, CDR2 FQGNSA, per germline. Whole-study findings and limits: There were few public clonotypes, and on treatment they contracted or stayed stable. Higher circulating CD8+ T-cell counts strongly accompanied higher baseline clonality, above age-matched healthy donors.

The chain recombines TRBV7-2 with TRBJ2-5; D unclear. This specimen consisted of PBMCs, obtained at disease progression, from a patient treated with ibrutinib. This receptor was identified in a human donor with chronic lymphocytic leukemia. The CDR3 spells CASSPWETQYF. The CDR3 DNA is TGTGCCAGCAGCCCCTGGGAGACCCAGTACTTC.